This TCR beta chain was found in a study of blood T cell repertoires in COVID-19. Study-level information: The study drew acute and convalescent COVID-19 samples from the United States, Italy and Spain. Sources were T cells, B-cell-depleted T cells, or PBMCs; the material itself was cDNA or gDNA.

Germline CDR1 is SGHRS and CDR2 is YFSETQ. The CDR3 sequence is 14 residues long. V was clipped by 2 bases and J by 2 bases, with 10 bases between them. Original processing methods: By means of reference gene primer amplification, nucleated cell counts were estimated. The assay was immunoSEQ multiplex PCR, and TCRdb's table has in-frame clones only and misses some. The V and J calls and clone size were taken over from that table, and D and trimming were inferred from the DNA. Of roughly 250,000 clones in the sample, under 85% are singletons; the top ten hold roughly 4%. The chain links TRBV5-1 to TRBJ1-2; the D is unclear. The sequencing sample was made of peripheral blood. The receptor was isolated from a woman aged 40 to 50 with active or convalescent COVID-19. The CDR3, as DNA: TGCGCCAGCAGCTTTTATCAGGTGAACTATGGCTACACCTTC. It is translated as CASSFYQVNYGYTF.